This T cell receptor beta chain was observed in a study of patients and donors after allogeneic stem cell transplantation. MiXCR, applied by TCRdb to the RT-PCR reads, yields one record per CDR3 protein. This table has over 200,000 distinct CDR3 sequences, more than 35% appearing once. This clonotype was detected a few times. The ends were cut back, 1 base at V and 4 bases at J, with 19 bases in the middle. CDR3 size: 17 residues. Germline V CDR1 and CDR2: MGHRA, YSYEKL. This clonotype was sampled from a human donor who was either an allogeneic HSCT recipient or a stem cell or donor lymphocyte infusion donor (not recorded which). It is not recorded whose cells these are; they may come from a transplant donor. V gene TRBV4-1 combines with J gene TRBJ1-2; TRBD1 is a possible D gene (5 bases). Sequenced material: blood, either unsorted or a sorted T cell fraction (not recorded which). CDR3 DNA: TGCGCCAGCAGCCAAGTTGGTGCAGGGCCGGGGCGCTATGGCTACACCTTC. This sequence encodes CASSQVGAGPGRYGYTF.